This T cell receptor (beta chain) was captured in a study of vaccination effects on CD4 cells after COVID-19 (dated by TCRdb to between 2022 and 2023). As for the study more broadly: Each participant received two doses of an mRNA SARS-CoV-2 vaccine, either BNT162b2 or mRNA-1273. SARS-CoV-2 spike-specific CD4+ TCR repertoires were compared before and after mRNA vaccination in COVID-19 convalescent patients and in infection-naive vaccine recipients. Altogether, roughly 10 COVID-19 convalescent patients and several SARS-CoV-2-naive healthy vaccine recipients made up the full study. In the study, cultures from other donors were sequenced using the Oncomine TCR Beta short-read assay on an Illumina iSeq 100.

In the ViraFEST assay, PBMC were stimulated with viral peptide pools, and antigen-specific CD4+ T cell clonotypes were then identified by expansion using TCR sequencing. After approximately eleven days of culture, CD4+ T cells were isolated with the EasySep CD4+ T cell isolation kit. Negative nucleocapsid antibody results before and after vaccination confirmed that the healthy vaccine recipients had no prior SARS-CoV-2 infection. Each well held more than 1.5 million PBMC cultured in IMDM containing around 5% human AB serum, 9 to 10 IU/ml IL-2 and gentamicin, along with approximately 10 ug/ml peptides. Half of the culture medium was replaced with fresh IL-2-containing medium on days 3 and 7. Unless noted otherwise, every peptide stimulation condition was grown in triplicate wells. PBMC were separated from whole blood using Ficoll-Paque Plus gradient centrifugation and were then either cryopreserved at -140C or used fresh. The spike proteins of SARS-CoV-2 and of the common cold coronaviruses HCoV-NL63, HCoV-OC43 and HCoV-229E were spanned by overlapping peptide pools. Genomic DNA was extracted from cultured CD4+ T cells with the QIAamp micro DNA kit.

CDR1 and CDR2 are read off the germline V gene (reference sequence) as SEHNR and FQNEAQ. The CDR3 numbers 10 residues from cysteine through phenylalanine. Only CDR3 DNA is held: 30 bases, read in frame from base 1. The V end loses 5 bases and the J end loses 9 bases, and a stretch of 7 bases separates them. The investigation overall reported the following: Both infection-induced and vaccine-induced clones contracted markedly at late post-vaccination timepoints, which is consistent with waning T cell responses. Among healthy vaccine recipients, nearly all vaccine-induced clones were SARS-CoV-2 mono-reactive, and only 1 of 255 was cross-reactive with common cold coronaviruses. The study was limited by a small number of convalescent patients, and early post-infection timepoints were lacking.

Library prep was done by the immunoSEQ multiplex PCR assay. DNA from the CD4+ T cells that had been cultured and isolated underwent TCR beta CDR3 sequencing. The authors' pipeline ran thus. Non-productive TCR sequences were removed, reads were trimmed to the CDR3 region, and CDR3s of at least 7 amino acids were retained. Antigen-specific clonotypes were identified with the MANAFEST web app by comparing expansion in peptide wells against reference cultures. Positive clones required FDR<0.05 expansion versus reference and all other wells, odds ratio above 5, and frequency above 0.1% in two replicate wells. Clonotypes significantly expanded in SARS-CoV-2 spike wells and in at least one common cold coronavirus spike condition were defined as cross-reactive. CDR3 similarity was assessed by Levenshtein distance with the stringdist R package, and unrooted trees were built with ape in R 3.6.1. TCRdb re-hosts the immuneACCESS table, in-frame sequences only. Its copies lack some clones; in the studies checked, an unresolved V gene accounts for under half of them, and the cause for the rest is not known. The V and J calls and clone size are taken from that table; D and trimming were inferred from the DNA. The sample table holds about 63,000 clones, of which about 79% were seen once. Around 3.8% of the sample is held by the ten biggest clonotypes.

This clone was seen a few times. Which antigen it targets is not known. Qualities for individual bases were not recorded, and no much larger clone is one base off. This TCR was recovered from a human donor who received a COVID-19 vaccine. The rearranged segments are TRBV7-9 and TRBJ1-1, with an unclear D gene assignment. Sample: CD4+ T cells from PBMCs cultured with HCoV-OC43 spike peptides, taken before COVID-19 vaccination. The cell subset or site label, as the study defines it: HCoV-OC43 spike overlapping peptide pool stimulation. The CDR3 corresponds to CASSQAKAFF. The DNA is TGTGCCAGCAGCCAGGCGAAAGCTTTCTTT. Supplemented by the reference TRBV7-9 and TRBJ1-1 proteins around the CDR3, the complete variable domain is DTGVSQNPRHKITKRGQNVTFRCDPISEHNRLYWYRQTLGQGPEFLTYFQNEAQLEKSRLLSDRFSAERPKGSFSTLEIQRTEQGDSAMYLCASSQAKAFFGQGTRLTVV.